This entry describes one TCR beta chain. Its antigen is as yet unknown. An end of the junction differs from the germline gene, which may be a read error. Per germline, CDR1 SNHLY and CDR2 FYNNEI. The CDR3 is 14 amino acids. This specimen comes from a study of untreated major depressive disorder. Study-level points and caveats: Depressed patients' CD4+ T cells carried increased TRBV05-01 (Vbeta 5.1) usage versus control CD4+ T cells.

Libraries were prepared by immunoSEQ multiplex PCR; TCRdb keeps only in-frame clonotypes and omits some of them. The repertoire holds roughly 13,000 clones, around 90% seen once, with 0.82% in the top ten. Specimen: CD4+ T cells from PBMCs. The chain is built from TRBV2 and TRBJ2-1, with 7 bases identical to TRBD2. The source is a man aged 25-40 years with major depressive disorder. CDR3 amino acids: CASREGRVEVEQFF. CDR3 sequence (DNA): TGTGCCAGCAGGGAAGGGAGGGTTGAAGTTGAGCAGTTCTTC.